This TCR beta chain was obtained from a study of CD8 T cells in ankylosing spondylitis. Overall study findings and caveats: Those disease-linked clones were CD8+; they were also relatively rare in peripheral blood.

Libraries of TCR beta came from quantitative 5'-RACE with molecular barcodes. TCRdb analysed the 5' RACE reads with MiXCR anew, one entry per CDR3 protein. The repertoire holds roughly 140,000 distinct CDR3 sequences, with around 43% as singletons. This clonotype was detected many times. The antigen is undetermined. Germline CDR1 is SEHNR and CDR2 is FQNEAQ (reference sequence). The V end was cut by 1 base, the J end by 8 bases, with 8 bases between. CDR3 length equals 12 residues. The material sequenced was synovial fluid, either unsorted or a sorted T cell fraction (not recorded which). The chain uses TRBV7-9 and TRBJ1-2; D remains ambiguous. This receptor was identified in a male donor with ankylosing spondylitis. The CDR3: CASSLGGVGYTF. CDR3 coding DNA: TGTGCCAGCAGCTTAGGGGGAGTAGGCTACACCTTC.